This T cell receptor (beta chain) came from a study of cytomegalovirus exposure and HLA in healthy donors. The study, taken as a whole, reports: Versus the approximately 670-donor mean, an Asian-associated ancestry cluster reportedly showed fewer N-insertions in a later analysis.

In regard to this clone: What it recognizes is unknown. Relative to the germline gene, one junction end is altered; a read error may explain this.

60 Vbeta and 13 Jbeta primers were used in PCR. Method: immunoSEQ multiplex PCR; TCRdb's copy keeps in-frame clones and lacks some. The table has about 170,000 clones, about 62% seen once. The germline V gene encodes CDR1 MGHDK and CDR2 SYGVNS. This CDR3 contains 12 residues. The V gene is TRBV25-1, the J gene TRBJ1-6; the D gene is possibly TRBD1 (6 bases). The receptor was derived from a man aged 40-55 years in good health and CMV-seronegative. Sequenced input: PBMCs. The DNA for the CDR3 is TGTGTCAGCACACAGGGTCTTGCGTCCCTCCACTTT. Translated, it gives CVSTQGLASLHF.